This entry features one T cell receptor (beta chain) sequence. The source of the sample is a study of blood T cell repertoires in COVID-19. As for the study in general: Samples representing acute and convalescent COVID-19 were sourced from the United States, Italy and Spain. The cDNA or gDNA used as material had been derived from T cells, B-cell-depleted T cells, or PBMCs.

The CDR3 is 17 amino acids. Trimming cost V 1 base and J 8 bases; bases outside gene matches: 10. Germline V gene data show CDR1 as LGHDT and CDR2 as YNNKEL (reference sequence). As handled by the study authors: The assay estimated nucleated cells by amplifying reference gene primers. Libraries were prepared by immunoSEQ multiplex PCR; TCRdb keeps only in-frame clonotypes and omits some of them. V and J calls plus clone size are reproduced from that table; the DNA served to infer D and trimming. The sample has about 190,000 clones; around 80% are singletons. J is TRBJ1-4 and V is TRBV3-1 (or the pseudogene TRBV3-2), with 10 nucleotides matching TRBD1. The sequence was collected from a woman older than 75 with active or convalescent COVID-19. What was sequenced was peripheral blood. CDR3 residues: CASSQGTSGTGVEKLFF. The DNA for the CDR3 is TGTGCCAGCAGCCAAGGAACCTCCGGGACAGGGGTCGAAAAACTGTTTTTT.